Listed below are T cell receptor beta chains from one sample, sequenced in a study of regulatory T cells in long-lasting Graves disease. TCRdb used MiXCR to reprocess the multiplex PCR reads, holding one entry per CDR3 protein. The sample has about 400,000 distinct CDR3 sequences, 20% to 25% seen once. Sequences were derived from peripheral blood mononuclear cells (PBMCs), sampled when the disease was refractory, from a patient treated with antithyroid drugs. Receptors originate from a female donor with Graves disease. Both conserved end residues are part of each CDR3. The order of the fields is J gene, V gene, clone size, D gene, CDR3 protein, CDR3 DNA. A D gene is named only where the DNA matches it firmly. Not every row has a clone size; where given, it reads once, few, many or a size class.

TRBJ1-2 | TRBV18 | many | . | CASSLDIDYGYTF | TGTGCCAGCTCACTGGACATTGACTATGGCTACACCTTC
TRBJ1-5 | TRBV6-1 | . | TRBD1 | CASSATGIRNQPQHF | TGTGCCAGCAGCGCGACAGGGATTCGCAATCAGCCCCAGCATTTT
TRBJ1-5 | TRBV12-3/TRBV12-4 | few | . | CASSPRWQPQHF | TGTGCCAGCAGCCCCCGGTGGCAGCCCCAGCATTTT
TRBJ1-1 | TRBV28 | . | . | CASSFLGVNTEAFF | TGTGCCAGCAGTTTCCTGGGGGTGAACACTGAAGCTTTCTTT
TRBJ1-2 | TRBV6-1 | many | . | CASSEWVDRNYGYTF | TGTGCCAGCAGTGAATGGGTTGACAGGAACTATGGCTACACCTTC
TRBJ1-6 | TRBV2 | . | TRBD1 | CASRGSGGNNSPLHF | TGTGCCAGCAGAGGATCAGGGGGGAATAATTCACCCCTCCACTTT
TRBJ2-7 | TRBV7-2 | few | . | CASSFRQISYEQYF | TGTGCCAGCAGCTTCCGACAGATCTCCTACGAGCAGTACTTC
TRBJ2-4 | TRBV20-1 | . | TRBD1 | CSAHRGLEENIQYF | TGCAGTGCCCACAGGGGGCTTGAGGAAAACATTCAGTACTTC
TRBJ2-7 | TRBV29-1 | . | TRBD1 | CSVRTGPSYEQYF | TGCAGCGTTCGGACAGGTCCCTCCTACGAGCAGTACTTC
TRBJ1-1 | TRBV4-1 | once | . | CASSQDKAFTEAFF | TGCGCCAGCAGCCAAGACAAGGCGTTCACTGAAGCTTTCTTT
TRBJ2-7 | TRBV20-1 | many | TRBD2 | CSARDPWRESEQYF | TGCAGTGCTAGAGATCCGTGGCGGGAGTCCGAGCAGTACTTC
TRBJ2-5 | TRBV6-5 | many | . | CASSYVGWETQYF | TGTGCCAGCAGTTACGTGGGGTGGGAGACCCAGTACTTC
TRBJ1-2 | TRBV12-3/TRBV12-4 | many | TRBD1 | CASSTGTGGRGYTF | TGTGCCAGCAGTACAGGGACAGGGGGCCGTGGCTACACCTTC
TRBJ1-1 | TRBV15 | many | . | CATAGGVNTEAFF | TGTGCCACCGCCGGTGGGGTGAACACTGAAGCTTTCTTT
TRBJ1-5 | TRBV28 | . | TRBD1 | CASSQGGSNQPQRF | TGTGCCAGCAGCCAGGGGGGTAGCAATCAGCCCCAGCGTTTT
TRBJ2-7 | TRBV3-1 | . | TRBD2 | CASSQDPRASGSYEQYF | TGTGCCAGCAGCCAAGATCCTCGGGCTAGCGGGAGCTACGAGCAGTACTTC
TRBJ2-7 | TRBV30 | . | . | CAWSVGNYYEQYF | TGTGCCTGGAGTGTAGGGAACTACTACGAGCAGTACTTC
TRBJ2-7 | TRBV28 | many | . | CASGHFWDFRGTYEQYF | TGTGCCAGCGGACACTTCTGGGACTTTAGGGGGACCTACGAGCAGTACTTC
TRBJ1-2 | TRBV27 | . | . | CVSRSWPGSDGYTF | TGTGTCAGCAGGAGTTGGCCAGGGTCGGATGGCTACACCTTC
TRBJ1-1 | TRBV19 | . | . | CASSIHALGAEAFF | TGTGCCAGTAGTATTCACGCTTTGGGGGCTGAAGCTTTCTTT
TRBJ1-5 | TRBV6-1 | . | . | CASSRDDLGPQHF | TGTGCCAGCAGCCGGGATGACCTAGGGCCCCAGCATTTT
TRBJ2-7 | TRBV11-2 | many | . | CASSLDRTYEQYF | TGTGCCAGCAGCTTAGACAGAACCTACGAGCAGTACTTC
TRBJ1-5 | TRBV11-1 | many | TRBD1 | CASSSTGTEFKEQPQHF | TGTGCCAGCAGCTCTACAGGGACAGAATTCAAGGAGCAGCCCCAGCATTTT
TRBJ2-7 | TRBV6-1 | many | TRBD1 | CASSRTGWSYEQYF | TGTGCCAGCAGTAGGACAGGTTGGTCCTACGAGCAGTACTTC
TRBJ1-2 | TRBV7-2 | many | . | CASSTPGSNYGYTF | TGTGCCAGCAGCACCCCGGGCTCTAACTATGGCTACACCTTC
TRBJ2-7 | TRBV30 | once | TRBD1 | CAWSGPGQGLSYEQYF | TGTGCCTGGAGTGGGCCCGGACAGGGGTTGTCCTACGAGCAGTACTTC
TRBJ1-1 | TRBV5-1 | few | . | CASSPGDPDTEAFF | TGCGCCAGCAGCCCAGGGGATCCGGACACTGAAGCTTTCTTT
TRBJ2-5 | TRBV7-2 | many | . | CASSLVPGVQETQYF | TGTGCCAGCAGCTTAGTGCCAGGGGTTCAAGAGACCCAGTACTTC
TRBJ2-2 | TRBV4-3 | . | TRBD2 | CASSQAGTSGTGELFF | TGCGCCAGCAGCCAGGCCGGGACTAGCGGGACCGGGGAGCTGTTTTTT
TRBJ2-7 | TRBV6-1 | many | TRBD2 | CASNIQAGGSYEQYF | TGTGCCAGCAACATACAAGCGGGAGGAAGCTACGAGCAGTACTTC
TRBJ2-2 | TRBV25-1 | . | . | CASSESRSGTGNTGELFF | TGTGCCAGCAGTGAATCGCGTTCCGGGACGGGGAACACCGGGGAGCTGTTTTTT
TRBJ2-7 | TRBV20-1 | . | TRBD2 | CSARWGGRGYEQYF | TGCAGTGCTAGATGGGGAGGGAGAGGCTACGAGCAGTACTTC
TRBJ2-7 | TRBV6-2/TRBV6-3 | few | TRBD1 | CASTRTGDYEQYF | TGTGCCAGCACCCGAACAGGGGACTACGAGCAGTACTTC
TRBJ2-7 | TRBV7-2 | many | . | CASNMYSTYEQYF | TGTGCCAGCAACATGTACAGCACCTACGAGCAGTACTTC
TRBJ2-7 | TRBV3-1 | . | TRBD1 | CASSQEITGTAAYEQYF | TGTGCCAGCAGCCAAGAGATAACCGGGACAGCTGCCTACGAGCAGTACTTC
TRBJ1-3 | TRBV30 | many | . | CAWSVLMGNTIYF | TGTGCCTGGAGTGTACTTATGGGAAACACCATATATTTT
TRBJ2-5 | TRBV11-1 | many | . | CASTGTVFGGETQYF | TGTGCCAGCACCGGGACAGTTTTCGGGGGAGAGACCCAGTACTTC
TRBJ1-2 | TRBV20-1 | many | . | CSARVGYGYTF | TGCAGTGCTAGGGTGGGCTATGGCTACACCTTC
TRBJ2-7 | TRBV28 | . | TRBD1 | CASLGGDRGLREQYF | TGTGCCAGCTTGGGGGGGGACAGGGGGCTTCGGGAGCAGTACTTC
TRBJ1-1 | TRBV29-1 | . | . | CSVRQNTEAFF | TGCAGCGTTCGACAGAACACTGAAGCTTTCTTT
TRBJ2-7 | TRBV11-2 | many | . | CASSFGGETYEQYF | TGTGCCAGCAGCTTTGGGGGAGAAACCTACGAGCAGTACTTC
TRBJ1-5 | TRBV15 | . | . | CATSSAGETQPQHF | TGTGCCACCAGCAGTGCGGGGGAGACGCAGCCCCAGCATTTT
TRBJ2-7 | TRBV28 | . | . | CAGSFGDQPYF | TGTGCCGGCAGTTTCGGAGACCAACCCTACTTC
TRBJ2-7 | TRBV6-5 | . | TRBD1 | CASSYSRTGTYEQYF | TGTGCCAGCAGTTACTCGAGGACAGGAACCTACGAGCAGTACTTC
TRBJ1-1 | TRBV28 | . | TRBD1 | CASNEGQQVAFF | TGTGCCAGCAATGAGGGACAGCAGGTAGCTTTCTTT
TRBJ1-2 | TRBV5-6 | . | . | CASSFRDRYGYTF | TGTGCCAGCAGCTTCCGGGACCGCTATGGCTACACCTTC
TRBJ2-5 | TRBV20-1 | . | . | CSAWGGRDETQYF | TGCAGTGCCTGGGGGGGGCGCGATGAGACCCAGTACTTC
TRBJ2-2 | TRBV5-1 | many | TRBD2 | CASSFGAGVNTGELFF | TGCGCCAGCAGCTTCGGAGCGGGGGTGAACACCGGGGAGCTGTTTTTT
TRBJ2-7 | TRBV20-1 | many | . | CSERVWDEQYF | TGCAGTGAAAGAGTATGGGACGAGCAGTACTTC
TRBJ1-5 | TRBV20-1 | many | TRBD1 | CSAPGTGRPQHF | TGCAGTGCTCCAGGGACAGGGAGGCCCCAGCATTTT
TRBJ1-2 | TRBV4-3 | few | . | CASSQEQGNYGYTF | TGCGCCAGCAGCCAAGAACAGGGAAACTATGGCTACACCTTC
TRBJ1-1 | TRBV6-2/TRBV6-3 | many | . | CASSYSVMGLRAFF | TGTGCCAGCAGTTACTCGGTGATGGGTTTACGGGCTTTCTTT
TRBJ1-6 | TRBV2 | many | TRBD1 | CASSTGTAYSPLHF | TGTGCCAGCAGTACCGGGACAGCCTATTCACCCCTCCACTTT
TRBJ2-5 | TRBV7-2 | . | TRBD1 | CASSQITGGGETQYF | TGTGCCAGCAGCCAAATAACAGGGGGCGGAGAGACCCAGTACTTC
TRBJ2-3 | TRBV2 | . | . | CASRVALSRDGDTQYF | TGTGCCAGCAGAGTGGCCCTCAGCAGGGATGGGGATACGCAGTATTTT
TRBJ2-7 | TRBV2 | many | TRBD1 | CASSSRDRGPYEQYF | TGTGCCAGCAGCAGTAGGGACAGGGGGCCCTACGAGCAGTACTTC
TRBJ2-7 | TRBV6-1 | many | TRBD1 | CASRTMGSGQGARTQTYEQYF | TGTGCCAGCAGAACTATGGGAAGCGGGCAGGGGGCGCGAACCCAAACTTACGAGCAGTACTTC
TRBJ2-5 | TRBV19 | . | TRBD2 | CASSHQRGRRAGRDLETQYF | TGTGCCAGTAGTCATCAGCGGGGGCGCCGAGCGGGGAGAGATTTGGAGACCCAGTACTTC
TRBJ2-3 | TRBV28 | few | . | CASTGNLASTDTQYF | TGTGCCAGCACAGGGAACCTCGCTAGCACAGATACGCAGTATTTT